These 8 T cell receptor beta chains originate from one sample sequenced in a study of T cell changes during pregnancy in multiple sclerosis. Data came from immunoSEQ multiplex PCR; TCRdb stores just in-frame clones and leaves some out. The profile shows tens of thousands of clones, 90% of them singletons. This sample comprised peripheral blood, obtained in the third trimester of pregnancy. These receptors were obtained from a female donor with multiple sclerosis, enrolled in a pregnancy study.

This chain uses TRBV5-4 with TRBJ2-7; D possibly corresponds to TRBD2 (6 bases). Looked up from germline, CDR1 is SGHNT and CDR2 is YYREEE (reference sequence). With 0 bases removed from V and 5 bases from J, the gap between germline ends came to 9 bases. The CDR3 has 13 residues. CDR3 in amino acids: CASSLGGENEQYF. The CDR3 DNA sequence: TGTGCCAGCAGCTTGGGGGGGGAGAACGAGCAGTACTTC.

The chain is built from TRBV7-8 and TRBJ1-4, with no clear D. The CDR3 runs 14 residues. CDR1 is SGHVS and CDR2 is FQNEAQ in the germline V gene. Trimming left V 4 bases short and J 0 bases short, with 6 bases between. CDR3 DNA: TGTGCCAGCAGCTCGACTACAACTAATGAAAAACTGTTTTTT. Its protein is CASSSTTTNEKLFF.

This chain links TRBV6-5 with TRBJ1-1; D unclear. This CDR3 comprises 11 residues. Germline values: CDR1 MNHEY, CDR2 SVGAGI. Trimming stripped 8 bases from V and 2 bases from J, with 6 bases between. CDR3 nucleotide sequence: TGTGCCAGCCTGAGAAACACTGAAGCTTTCTTT. It specifies CASLRNTEAFF.

This rearrangement joins TRBV11-2 to TRBJ1-6; D is ambiguous. The CDR3 is 13 residues long. The germline gives CDR1 SGHAT, CDR2 FQNNGV. Trimming took off 1 base at V and 17 bases at J, with 15 bases between the two ends. Here the CDR3 reads CASSLGPRGGIHF. CDR3 nucleotide sequence: TGTGCCAGCAGCTTAGGACCCAGAGGAGGAATCCACTTT. Using reference TRBV11-2 and TRBJ1-6 for the parts outside the CDR3, the full variable domain is EAGVAQSPRYKIIEKRQSVAFWCNPISGHATLYWYQQILGQGPKLLIQFQNNGVVDDSQLPKDRFSAERLKGVDSTLKIQPAKLEDSAVYLCASSLGPRGGIHFGNGTRLTVT.

The chain combines TRBV6-5 with TRBJ2-1, with a possible D match to TRBD1 (7 bases). Trimming took 7 bases from V and 4 from J, leaving 17 bases between them. The CDR3 is 15 amino acids. Germline CDR1 is MNHEY and CDR2 is SVGAGI. The CDR3 nucleotides read TGTGCCAGCACCCCCCGGGGGACAGTATACAATGAGCAGTTCTTC. Amino acid sequence: CASTPRGTVYNEQFF.

The chain links TRBV2 to TRBJ2-7; TRBD2 aligns across 13 bases. Germline CDR1 and CDR2: SNHLY and FYNNEI. There are 14 residues in the CDR3. V shed 5 bases, J shed 3 bases, and the junction held 1 base outside the gene matches. This chain's CDR3 is CASSRLAGGYEQYF. As DNA, the CDR3 is TGTGCCAGCAGTCGACTAGCGGGGGGCTACGAGCAGTACTTC.

The genes are TRBV30 and TRBJ1-2; 8 nucleotides match TRBD1. The germline CDR1 and CDR2 sequences are GTSNPN and SVGIG (reference sequence). This CDR3 has 13 amino acids. Trimming took 4 bases from V and 8 from J; bases not matched to a gene: 9. The CDR3 DNA is TGTGCCTGGAATGGACAGGGCCCCTTGGGCTACACCTTC. Translated: CAWNGQGPLGYTF.

The chain is built from TRBV6-4 and TRBJ2-3; D might be TRBD1 (6 bases). The CDR3 is 14 residues long. Trimming shortened V by 2 bases and J by 5 bases, and 11 bases separated the two germline ends. Germline V gene data show CDR1 as MRHNA and CDR2 as SNTAGT. DNA of the CDR3: TGTGCCAGCAGTGACCGGGACATGAGAGATACGCAGTATTTT. This codes for CASSDRDMRDTQYF.